This is a list of T cell receptor beta chains from one sample in a study of cytomegalovirus exposure and HLA in healthy donors. The method was immunoSEQ multiplex PCR; TCRdb's version includes in-frame clones alone and lacks a portion of them. The sample contains about 360,000 clones, 86% of which appear only once. Sequencing was performed on PBMCs. These receptor sequences come from a woman under 30 in good health and CMV-seronegative. Both conserved end residues are trimmed from each CDR3.

CDR3 protein: ASKGSGGLNTGELF
J gene: TRBJ2-2
V gene: TRBV14

CDR3 protein: ASSQTAVNQPQH
J gene: TRBJ1-5
V gene: TRBV6-5

CDR3 protein: ASRRGGWGDRSYEQY
J gene: TRBJ2-7
V gene: TRBV5-4

CDR3 protein: ASSSYGTGKFTDTQY
J gene: TRBJ2-3
V gene: TRBV27

CDR3 protein: AISESEDYTDTQY
J gene: TRBJ2-3
V gene: TRBV10-3

CDR3 protein: ASSLGPVEQF
J gene: TRBJ2-1
V gene: TRBV11-2

CDR3 protein: ASSQGPTRGGVNTEAF
J gene: TRBJ1-1
V gene: TRBV4-1

CDR3 protein: ASSSPGQGPEQY
J gene: TRBJ2-7
V gene: TRBV28

CDR3 protein: ASTPGQGYYEQY
J gene: TRBJ2-7
V gene: TRBV27

CDR3 protein: ASSGGTSGRAEQY
J gene: TRBJ2-7
V gene: TRBV5-4

CDR3 protein: ASSDPGGEKLF
J gene: TRBJ1-4
V gene: TRBV25-1

CDR3 protein: ASRDLGQLNTEAF
J gene: TRBJ1-1
V gene: TRBV6-6

CDR3 protein: ASSGLSRETQY
J gene: TRBJ2-5
V gene: TRBV2

CDR3 protein: ASSYSSGSYEQY
J gene: TRBJ2-7
V gene: TRBV25-1

CDR3 protein: ASSLAGQAEETQY
J gene: TRBJ2-5
V gene: TRBV7-6

CDR3 protein: ASSLAQGSNYGYT
J gene: TRBJ1-2
V gene: TRBV5-1

CDR3 protein: ASSFPISGEDYNEQF
J gene: TRBJ2-1
V gene: TRBV28